One T cell receptor (beta chain) is described in this entry. The table came from immunoSEQ multiplex PCR; TCRdb's copy has only in-frame clones and leaves some out. In the table there are about 230,000 clones, about 80% of which are singletons. These data are taken from a study of blood T cell repertoires in COVID-19. This CDR3 comprises 16 residues. Germline CDR1 SGHRS, CDR2 YFSETQ. V was pared by 5 bases and J by 5 bases, with 11 bases of the junction left unmatched. The chain combines TRBV5-1 with TRBJ2-1; 9 nucleotides match TRBD2. The sequencing sample was made of peripheral blood. The receptor's source is a woman between 45 and 60 years old with acute or convalescent COVID-19. The CDR3 DNA follows: TGCGCCAGCAGGCCCGAAGCGGGAGGTGGAAACAATGAGCAGTTCTTC. Translated: CASRPEAGGGNNEQFF.